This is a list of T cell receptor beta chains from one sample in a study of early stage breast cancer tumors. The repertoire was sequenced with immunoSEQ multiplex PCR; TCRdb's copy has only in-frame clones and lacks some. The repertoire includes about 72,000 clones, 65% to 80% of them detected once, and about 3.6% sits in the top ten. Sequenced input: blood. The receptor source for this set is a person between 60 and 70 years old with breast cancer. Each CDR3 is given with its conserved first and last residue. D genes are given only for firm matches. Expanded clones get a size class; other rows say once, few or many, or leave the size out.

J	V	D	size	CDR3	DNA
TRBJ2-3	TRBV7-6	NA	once	CASSLITESTDTQYF	TGTGCCAGCAGCTTGATCACAGAGAGCACAGATACGCAGTATTTT
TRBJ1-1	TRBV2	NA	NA	CASTKGVGNTEAFF	TGTGCCAGCACCAAGGGGGTCGGGAACACTGAAGCTTTCTTT
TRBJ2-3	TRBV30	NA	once	CAWTTADTQYF	TGTGCCTGGACTACGGCAGATACGCAGTATTTT
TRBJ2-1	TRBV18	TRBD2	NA	CASSPRTTSGGGEQFF	TGTGCCAGCTCACCACGAACAACTAGCGGGGGGGGTGAGCAGTTCTTC
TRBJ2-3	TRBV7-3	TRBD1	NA	CASSYGQGRRGTDTQYF	TGTGCCAGCAGCTATGGACAGGGGCGACGAGGAACAGATACGCAGTATTTT
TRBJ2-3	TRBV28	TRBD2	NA	CASSPRGGSADTQYF	TGTGCCAGCAGTCCCCGGGGGGGCAGTGCAGATACGCAGTATTTT
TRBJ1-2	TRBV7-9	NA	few	CASSNLPANYGYTF	TGTGCCAGCAGTAATTTGCCAGCAAACTATGGCTACACCTTC
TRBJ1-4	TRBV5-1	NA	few	CASSLEGSRWEKLFF	TGCGCCAGCAGCTTGGAGGGATCGAGGTGGGAAAAACTGTTTTTT
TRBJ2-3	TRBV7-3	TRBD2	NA	CASSLGEGDTQYF	TGTGCCAGCAGCTTAGGGGAGGGTGATACGCAGTATTTT
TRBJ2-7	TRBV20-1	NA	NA	CSAYYREQYF	TGCAGTGCTTATTACAGAGAGCAGTACTTC
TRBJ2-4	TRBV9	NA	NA	CASSVDSWAKNIQYF	TGTGCCAGCAGCGTAGATAGTTGGGCCAAAAACATTCAGTACTTC
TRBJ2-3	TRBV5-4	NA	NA	CASRDRPGGTDTQYF	TGTGCCAGCAGGGACAGGCCGGGGGGCACAGATACGCAGTATTTT
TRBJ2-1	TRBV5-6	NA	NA	CASSLKRQGGGGLFDEQFF	TGTGCCAGCAGCTTGAAGCGGCAGGGAGGGGGAGGGCTTTTTGATGAGCAGTTCTTC
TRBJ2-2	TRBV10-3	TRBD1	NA	CAISQTGDRAGELFF	TGTGCCATCAGCCAAACGGGCGACAGGGCCGGGGAGCTGTTTTTT
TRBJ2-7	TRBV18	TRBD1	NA	CASSPGGQGYEQYF	TGTGCCAGCTCACCAGGGGGACAGGGATACGAGCAGTACTTC
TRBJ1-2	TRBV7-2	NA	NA	CASSFLPGGRGGYTF	TGTGCCAGCAGCTTCCTCCCCGGGGGGCGCGGAGGCTACACCTTC
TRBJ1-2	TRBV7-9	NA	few	CASSLLRDNYGYTF	TGTGCCAGCAGCCTCCTCAGGGATAACTATGGCTACACCTTC
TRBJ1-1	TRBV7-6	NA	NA	CASSLGQGLNTEAFF	TGTGCCAGCAGCTTAGGCCAGGGACTGAACACTGAAGCTTTCTTT
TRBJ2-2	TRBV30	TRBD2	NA	CAWSPFGKSGGAGELFF	TGTGCCTGGAGTCCCTTTGGGAAAAGCGGGGGGGCCGGGGAGCTGTTTTTT
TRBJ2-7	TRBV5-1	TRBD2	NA	CASSPRVAGRAAGEQYF	TGCGCCAGCAGCCCCAGGGTAGCGGGAAGGGCAGCAGGCGAGCAGTACTTC
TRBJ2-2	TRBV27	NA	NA	CASSLSPLITGELFF	TGTGCCAGCAGTTTAAGTCCGTTAATCACCGGGGAGCTGTTTTTT
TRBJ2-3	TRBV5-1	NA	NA	CASSSTGDTQYF	TGCGCCAGCAGCTCGACTGGGGATACGCAGTATTTT
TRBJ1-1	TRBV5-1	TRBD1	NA	CASSMDRGQTEAFF	TGCGCCAGCAGCATGGACAGGGGGCAAACTGAAGCTTTCTTT
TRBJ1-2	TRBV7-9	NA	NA	CASSFEAGGYTF	TGTGCCAGCAGCTTTGAGGCGGGAGGCTACACCTTC
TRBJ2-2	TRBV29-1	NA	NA	CSVVAGNTGELFF	TGCAGCGTTGTGGCGGGGAACACCGGGGAGCTGTTTTTT
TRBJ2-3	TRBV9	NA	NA	CASSPHTDTQYF	TGTGCCAGCAGCCCCCACACAGATACGCAGTATTTT